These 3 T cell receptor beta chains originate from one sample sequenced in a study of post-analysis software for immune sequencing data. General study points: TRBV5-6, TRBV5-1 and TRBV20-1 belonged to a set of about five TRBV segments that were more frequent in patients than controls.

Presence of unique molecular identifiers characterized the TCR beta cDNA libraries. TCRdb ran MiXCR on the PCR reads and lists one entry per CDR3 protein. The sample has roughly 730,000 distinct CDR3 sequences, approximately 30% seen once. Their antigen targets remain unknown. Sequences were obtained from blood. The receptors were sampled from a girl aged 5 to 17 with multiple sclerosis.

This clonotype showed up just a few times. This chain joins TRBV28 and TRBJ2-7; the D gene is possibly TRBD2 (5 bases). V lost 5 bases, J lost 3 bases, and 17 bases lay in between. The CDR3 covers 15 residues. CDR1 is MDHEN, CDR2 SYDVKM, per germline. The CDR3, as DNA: TGTGCCAGCAGTCCCACTAGTTTCGGCATCTACGAGCAGTACTTC. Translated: CASSPTSFGIYEQYF.

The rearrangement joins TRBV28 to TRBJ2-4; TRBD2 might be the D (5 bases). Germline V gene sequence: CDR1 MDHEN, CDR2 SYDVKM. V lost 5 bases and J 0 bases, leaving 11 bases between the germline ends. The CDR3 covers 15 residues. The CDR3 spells CASSPPGVAKNIQYF. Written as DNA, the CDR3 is TGTGCCAGCAGTCCCCCCGGGGTAGCCAAAAACATTCAGTACTTC.

CDR3 protein: CASSWTHSTEQFF. As DNA, the CDR3 is TGTGCCAGCAGCTGGACACACAGCACCGAGCAGTTCTTC. This rearrangement joins TRBV11-2 to TRBJ2-1; D is perhaps TRBD1 (5 bases). This CDR3 is built from 13 residues. Trimming pared 4 bases from V and 10 bases from J, leaving 14 bases between. CDR1 and CDR2 from the germline V gene are SGHAT and FQNNGV.